This entry describes one TCR beta chain. What it binds is unknown. Clones were read by immunoSEQ multiplex PCR, and TCRdb kept only the in-frame ones, dropping some. This table has some 60,000 clones, about 72% appearing once. This CDR3 has 14 residues. Germline V gene sequence: CDR1 MNHNS, CDR2 SASEGT. The V and J ends lost 7 bases and 0 bases, in that order; junction bases with no gene match: 5. Focal radiation with ipilimumab CTLA-4 blockade was given to patients with chemo-refractory metastatic non-small-cell lung cancer. This sample stems from a study of radiotherapy plus CTLA-4 blockade in lung cancer. Study-wide background: There were objective responses in 18% of patients, and 30% to 35% had disease control. Findings and limits, study-wide: Blood-borne expansion of tumor-derived TCR clones followed radiotherapy plus ipilimumab. Early blood T cell clone dynamics reportedly forecast response best, with interferon-beta.

V is TRBV6-1 and J is TRBJ2-7, with 8 bases matching TRBD1. Sequencing was performed on peripheral blood, taken from a patient treated with radiotherapy plus ipilimumab. The origin of this receptor is a human donor with non-small cell lung cancer who had a complete response to radiotherapy plus ipilimumab. The CDR3 region has the DNA TGTGCCAGCACCAGGACAGGGCTCTCCTACGAGCAGTACTTC. Protein sequence: CASTRTGLSYEQYF.